A single sample gave rise to the 13 T cell receptor beta chains below, sequenced in a study of T cell responses to AZD1222 COVID-19 vaccine (dated by TCRdb to about 2021). The library came from the immunoSEQ multiplex PCR assay. TCRdb stores this immuneACCESS table with in-frame sequences only. Part of the clones is absent; in the studies checked, under half of the shortfall reflects unresolved V genes, and no reason is known for the rest. Recorded for this sample are some 130,000 clones; 75% to 90% of them occurred a single time. The ten top clones hold 2.6% of the sample. The sample's time point label, decoded: about 28 days (+/-7) after the second vaccine dose. Source: peripheral blood, taken 28 days after the second AZD1222 dose. The receptors shown here come from an adult who received the AZD1222 COVID-19 vaccine.

Written as DNA, the CDR3 is TGCGCCAGCAGCCAAGACCAGTCGTATGGCTACACCTTC. Amino acids: CASSQDQSYGYTF. The gene calls are TRBV4-3 and TRBJ1-2; D gene ambiguous. V was cut by 0 bases and J by 5 bases, with 7 bases left in between. The germline V gene has CDR1 LGHNA and CDR2 YSLEER. The CDR3 sequence is 13 residues long.

This clone occurred once. J is TRBJ1-3 and V is TRBV29-1; D is unresolved. CDR1 is SQVTM and CDR2 is ANQGSEA in the germline V gene. The CDR3 extends over 13 amino acids. V lost 6 bases to trimming and J lost 7 bases, with 16 bases between them. The CDR3 DNA reads as TGCAGCGTCTCCAAAGATGTTCGGAACACCATATATTTT. Translating gives CSVSKDVRNTIYF.

This chain uses TRBV2 with TRBJ1-5, with 9 bases lining up with TRBD1. The CDR3 has 17 residues. J lost 5 bases, V lost 3 bases, and 11 bases had no gene match. CDR1 and CDR2 (germline): SNHLY, FYNNEI. For the CDR3, the DNA is TGTGCCAGCAGTGAGGGGACAGGGATACTGACCCATCAGCCCCAGCATTTT. Protein sequence: CASSEGTGILTHQPQHF. Full variable domain (missing parts from reference TRBV2 and TRBJ1-5): EPEVTQTPSHQVTQMGQEVILRCVPISNHLYFYWYRQILGQKVEFLVSFYNNEISEKSEIFDDQFSVERPDGSNFTLKIRSTKLEDSAMYFCASSEGTGILTHQPQHFGDGTRLSIL.

The rearrangement joins TRBV5-5 to TRBJ1-2; D gene ambiguous. This CDR3 comprises 16 residues. Trimming shortened V by 4 bases and J by 0 bases, and 16 bases separated the two germline ends. The germline gives CDR1 SGHKS, CDR2 YYEKEE (reference sequence). CDR3 sequence reads: CASSPRSFYSNYGYTF. The CDR3 nucleotides are TGTGCCAGCAGCCCGAGATCGTTCTATTCTAACTATGGCTACACCTTC. Full variable domain (rest looked up from reference TRBV5-5 and TRBJ1-2): DAGVTQSPTHLIKTRGQQVTLRCSPISGHKSVSWYQQVLGQGPQFIFQYYEKEERGRGNFPDRFSARQFPNYSSELNVNALLLGDSALYLCASSPRSFYSNYGYTFGSGTRLTVV.

This clone was seen a few times. The CDR3, as DNA: TGTGCCAGCAGCCAAGGGGCCGCCTTATTCGGCGTAAATGAAAAACTGTTTTTT. It encodes CASSQGAALFGVNEKLFF. This chain uses TRBV4-2 with TRBJ1-4; D unresolved. The CDR3 length is 18 residues. Trimming pared 1 base from V and 5 bases from J, leaving 20 bases between. Germline V CDR1 and CDR2: LGHNA, YNFKEQ.

The chain joins TRBV3-1 (or the pseudogene TRBV3-2) to TRBJ1-6; D is perhaps TRBD1 (5 bases). This CDR3 contains 15 residues. Trimming pared 2 bases from V and 10 bases from J, leaving 15 bases between. The germline gives CDR1 LGHDT, CDR2 YNNKEL (reference sequence). The CDR3, as DNA: TGTGCCAGCAGCCAAAACTGGCAGGGACGGTCACCCCTCCACTTT. Protein: CASSQNWQGRSPLHF.

The chain carries TRBV28 and TRBJ2-3; D might be TRBD1 or TRBD2, each matching 5 bases. V shed 8 bases and J shed 1 base, with 13 bases lying between them. The germline V gene encodes CDR1 MDHEN and CDR2 SYDVKM. This CDR3 has 14 residues. The CDR3 sequence: CASHPQGRTDTQYF. The CDR3 coding sequence is TGTGCCAGCCATCCGCAGGGACGCACAGATACGCAGTATTTT.

The chain recombines TRBV28 with TRBJ1-1, with 7 bases aligning to TRBD1. CDR1 is MDHEN, CDR2 SYDVKM, per germline. The trim removed 4 bases at V and 1 base at J, leaving 6 bases unmatched. This CDR3 has 15 amino acids. The CDR3 protein is CASSSRDRRNTEAFF. The CDR3 region has the DNA TGTGCCAGCAGTTCAAGGGACAGAAGGAACACTGAAGCTTTCTTT.

This clone appeared once. The genes are TRBV6-2 or TRBV6-3 and TRBJ1-2; D unresolved. In germline, CDR1 is MNHEY, CDR2 SVGEGT. The V end was cut by 5 bases, the J end by 7 bases, with 14 bases between. This CDR3 has 13 residues. CDR3 DNA sequence: TGTGCCAGCAGTGAGGCCTCCTACTTTGGCTACACCTTC. Its translation is CASSEASYFGYTF.

This chain connects TRBV6-5 to TRBJ1-2; D gene ambiguous. Trimming took off 6 bases at V and 5 bases at J, with 13 bases between the two ends. From germline, CDR1 is MNHEY and CDR2 SVGAGI. The CDR3 sequence is 13 residues long. The CDR3 DNA sequence: TGTGCCAGCAGGGGAAGTTCCCCTTATGGCTACACCTTC. Protein: CASRGSSPYGYTF.

This CDR3 reads CASTPTPTGRTQYF. DNA for the CDR3: TGTGCCAGCACCCCAACCCCGACAGGGAGGACCCAGTACTTC. The rearrangement uses TRBV6-5 and TRBJ2-5, with 7 bases that match TRBD1. This CDR3 is 14 amino acids long. The germline gives CDR1 MNHEY, CDR2 SVGAGI. V was clipped by 7 bases and J by 7 bases; unmatched bases: 12.

This rearrangement joins TRBV18 to TRBJ2-7; TRBD2 might be the D (7 bases). Germline V gene lookup returns CDR1 KGHSH and CDR2 LQKENI. The CDR3 totals 15 residues. Deletions cut 3 bases from V and 3 bases from J, with 15 bases between. The CDR3 loop is CASSPGAGENYEQYF. The DNA of the CDR3 is TGTGCCAGCTCACCGGGGGCGGGGGAAAACTACGAGCAGTACTTC.

The chain employs TRBV5-8 and TRBJ1-3; D is perhaps TRBD1 (5 bases). Germline lookup yields CDR1 SGHTS and CDR2 YDEGEE. The CDR3 sequence is 14 residues long. Trimming took 4 bases from V and 0 from J, leaving 8 bases between them. CDR3 protein: CASSPGTSGNTIYF. The CDR3 bases are TGTGCCAGCAGCCCCGGGACCTCTGGAAACACCATATATTTT.